The following is a TCR beta chain sequence with its context. This record belongs to a study of blood T cell repertoires in COVID-19. Clones were read by immunoSEQ multiplex PCR, and TCRdb kept only the in-frame ones, dropping some. The table has 300,000 or so clones, about 89% seen once. CDR3 length equals 13 residues. The V and J ends lost 6 bases and 7 bases, in that order; junction bases with no gene match: 5. CDR1 and CDR2 from the germline V gene are MNHEY and SMNVEV (reference sequence). The chain couples TRBV27 to TRBJ2-2; 7 nucleotides match TRBD1. The sequenced sample was peripheral blood. The source of this sequence is a woman in her forties or fifties who had recovered from COVID-19. This CDR3 is CASSEGAGGELFF. As DNA, the CDR3 is TGTGCCAGCAGCGAGGGGGCTGGCGGGGAGCTGTTTTTT.